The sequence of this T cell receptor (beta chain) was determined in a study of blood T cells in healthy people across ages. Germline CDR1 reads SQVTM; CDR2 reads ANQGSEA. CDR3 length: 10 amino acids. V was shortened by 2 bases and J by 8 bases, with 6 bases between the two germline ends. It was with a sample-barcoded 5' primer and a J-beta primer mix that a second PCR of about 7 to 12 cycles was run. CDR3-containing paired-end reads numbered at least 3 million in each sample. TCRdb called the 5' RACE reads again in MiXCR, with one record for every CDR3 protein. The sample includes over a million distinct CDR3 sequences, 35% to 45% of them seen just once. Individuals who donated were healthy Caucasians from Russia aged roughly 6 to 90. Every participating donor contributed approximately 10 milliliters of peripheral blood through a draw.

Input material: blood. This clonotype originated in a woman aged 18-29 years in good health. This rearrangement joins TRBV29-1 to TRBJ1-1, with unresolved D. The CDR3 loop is CSVEKPEAFF. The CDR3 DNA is TGCAGCGTTGAAAAGCCAGAAGCTTTCTTT. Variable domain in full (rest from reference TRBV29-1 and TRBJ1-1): SAVISQKPSRDICQRGTSLTIQCQVDSQVTMMFWYRQQPGQSLTLIATANQGSEATYESGFVIDKFPISRPNLTFSTLTVSNMSPEDSSIYLCSVEKPEAFFGQGTRLTVV.